Following are 30 T cell receptor beta chains from one sample sequenced in a study of shared T cell receptors in the human thymus. This table comes from immunoSEQ multiplex PCR, and its TCRdb copy is limited to in-frame clones, with some not included. The profile covers approximately 730,000 clones, with approximately 85% appearing a single time and 0.0095% to 0.013% taken by the ten largest. These same data were also listed under a study on human thymus T cells.

Sequenced: thymocytes. The receptor set was obtained from a girl under two years old with a congenital heart defect.

The genes are TRBV28 and TRBJ1-5; the D is unclear. The CDR3 loop spans 15 amino acids. Germline CDR1 is MDHEN and CDR2 is SYDVKM. Deletions cut 3 bases from V and 1 base from J, with 10 bases between. CDR3 loop: CASSFMRTSNQPQHF. The CDR3 DNA follows: TGTGCCAGCAGTTTTATGCGCACGAGCAATCAGCCCCAGCATTTT.

This clone was seen only once. The chain uses TRBV27 and TRBJ1-1, with 8 bases lining up with TRBD1. Germline V gene lookup returns CDR1 MNHEY and CDR2 SMNVEV (reference sequence). The CDR3 has 16 residues. The junction had 13 bases not matched to a gene; V was cut back by 3 bases and J by 7 bases. The DNA of the CDR3 is TGTGCCAGCAGTTTCCGGGACAGGACCTTCGCGGATGAAGCTTTCTTT. It is translated as CASSFRDRTFADEAFF.

The chain combines TRBV6-5 with TRBJ1-2; 9 nucleotides align to TRBD1. The CDR3 runs 13 residues. Germline lookup yields CDR1 MNHEY and CDR2 SVGAGI. Trimming cost V 5 bases and J 7 bases; bases outside gene matches: 5. The CDR3 DNA reads as TGTGCCAGCAGTGGGACGGGACAGGGTGGCTACACCTTC. It translates to CASSGTGQGGYTF.

CDR3 sequence (DNA): TGTGCCAGCAGCCCCGACTTGGATACGCAGTATTTT. Protein: CASSPDLDTQYF. The chain couples TRBV7-9 to TRBJ2-3; D is unclear. There are 12 residues in the CDR3. Looked up from germline, CDR1 is SEHNR and CDR2 is FQNEAQ (reference sequence). V was trimmed by 5 bases and J by 6 bases, leaving 9 bases between them. Complete variable domain (other parts from reference TRBV7-9 and TRBJ2-3): DTGVSQNPRHKITKRGQNVTFRCDPISEHNRLYWYRQTLGQGPEFLTYFQNEAQLEKSRLLSDRFSAERPKGSFSTLEIQRTEQGDSAMYLCASSPDLDTQYFGPGTRLTVL.

This chain joins TRBV9 and TRBJ2-7; 10 bases map to TRBD2. Germline CDR1 and CDR2: SGDLS and YYNGEE. This CDR3 has 14 amino acids. V was pared by 3 bases and J by 2 bases, with 2 bases of the junction left unmatched. CDR3 protein: CASSAAGGPYEQYF. The CDR3 DNA follows: TGTGCCAGCAGCGCAGCGGGGGGGCCCTACGAGCAGTACTTC.

V gene TRBV10-3 combines with J gene TRBJ2-2; D ambiguous. Germline-derived CDR1 and CDR2 are ENHRY and SYGVKD. V dropped 0 bases and J dropped 4 bases, with 18 bases sitting between them. The CDR3 contains 18 residues. DNA of the CDR3: TGTGCCATCAGTGAGTCGGTATTCGTGGTAGGAGCCACCGGGGAGCTGTTTTTT. Protein sequence: CAISESVFVVGATGELFF.

A single count supports this clone. The V call is TRBV27, the J call TRBJ1-2; D not certain. Germline values: CDR1 MNHEY, CDR2 SMNVEV (reference sequence). This CDR3 region has 15 residues. Trimming took off 2 bases at V and 4 bases at J, with 14 bases between the two ends. CDR3 coding DNA: TGTGCCAGCAGTTTACAAGCACCCCCCTTCTATGGCTACACCTTC. Translating it yields CASSLQAPPFYGYTF.

The rearrangement joins TRBV5-6 to TRBJ2-2; D not resolved. This CDR3 has 14 amino acids. Trimming took off 4 bases at V and 2 bases at J, with 9 bases between the two ends. Germline CDR1 is SGHDT and CDR2 is YYEEEE. CDR3 DNA sequence: TGTGCCAGCAGCATCACGCGAAACACCGGGGAGCTGTTTTTT. This encodes CASSITRNTGELFF.

This clone came up a few times. The CDR3 sequence is CASSPRGDTRGYTF. CDR3 coding DNA: TGTGCCAGCAGCCCCCGGGGGGATACTAGAGGCTACACCTTC. The chain is built from TRBV9 and TRBJ1-2, with a weak D call TRBD1 (5 bases). With 4 bases removed from V and 8 bases from J, the gap between germline ends came to 18 bases. CDR1 is SGDLS, CDR2 YYNGEE, per germline. This CDR3 region has 14 residues.

This chain uses TRBV19 with TRBJ1-2; D gene unclear. V was cut by 6 bases and J by 7 bases, with 15 bases left in between. The CDR3 loop spans 13 amino acids. Germline CDR1 and CDR2: LNHDA and SQIVND (reference sequence). The CDR3 region has the DNA TGTGCCAGTAGAGCGGGTCACTTCCTTGGCTACACCTTC. Translated: CASRAGHFLGYTF.

The CDR3 DNA reads as TGCGCCAGCAGCCAAGCCGACAGGGGGAATCAGCCCCAGCATTTT. This sequence encodes CASSQADRGNQPQHF. The genes are TRBV4-1 and TRBJ1-5; TRBD1 agrees at 9 bases. CDR3 size: 15 residues. In germline, CDR1 is MGHRA, CDR2 YSYEKL. With V trimmed by 1 base and J by 4 bases, 2 bases remained unmatched.

The rearrangement uses TRBV2 and TRBJ1-2; D remains unclear. CDR1 SNHLY and CDR2 FYNNEI come from the germline V gene. CDR3 length: 15 residues. The V and J ends lost 4 bases and 8 bases respectively, with 20 bases between them. CDR3 nucleotide sequence: TGTGCCAGCAGTGTTGAGGATGTCGTTGCTAGCGGCTACACCTTC. It codes for CASSVEDVVASGYTF.

V gene TRBV14 combines with J gene TRBJ1-6, with a tentative D call TRBD1 (6 bases). The CDR3 length is 14 residues. The V end lost 5 bases, the J end lost 6 bases, and 11 bases lay between the germline ends. The V gene's germline CDR1 is SGHDN and CDR2 FVKESK. This CDR3 is CASSGDRFNSPLHF. The CDR3 nucleotides are TGTGCCAGCAGCGGCGACAGGTTTAATTCACCCCTCCACTTT.

The chain has TRBV18 and TRBJ2-5, with TRBD2 as a possible D gene (5 bases). The CDR3 length is 14 residues. V was cut by 0 bases and J by 1 base, with 6 bases left in between. Germline CDR1 is KGHSH and CDR2 is LQKENI. CDR3: CASSPPRAQETQYF. In DNA, the CDR3 is TGTGCCAGCTCACCACCGAGGGCCCAAGAGACCCAGTACTTC.

This chain connects TRBV5-8 to TRBJ1-1; D not resolved. Looked up from germline, CDR1 is SGHTS and CDR2 is YDEGEE. V was cut by 4 bases and J by 11 bases, with 18 bases left in between. The CDR3 has 13 residues. This CDR3 reads CASSPRVTSVAFF. The CDR3 coding sequence is TGTGCCAGCAGCCCGAGGGTCACAAGCGTTGCTTTCTTT.

In its sample, this clone was seen once. This chain links TRBV28 with TRBJ2-5, with 7 bases matching TRBD1. With V trimmed by 5 bases and J by 5 bases, 11 bases remained unmatched. The CDR3 spans 15 residues. Germline-derived CDR1 and CDR2 are MDHEN and SYDVKM. For the CDR3, the DNA is TGTGCCAGCAGTAGATGGACAGGCCTCAGGGAGACCCAGTACTTC. This encodes CASSRWTGLRETQYF.

V gene TRBV7-2 combines with J gene TRBJ2-7, with D maybe TRBD1 (7 bases). With 5 bases removed from V and 3 bases from J, the gap between germline ends came to 23 bases. Germline V gene sequence: CDR1 SGHTA, CDR2 FQGNSA. This CDR3 spans 17 amino acids. The DNA for the CDR3 is TGTGCCAGCAGCCCGAACAAACGCGGGACAGAGCACTACGAGCAGTACTTC. It translates to CASSPNKRGTEHYEQYF.

V usage is TRBV4-1 and J usage is TRBJ1-1, with D maybe TRBD1 (6 bases). Germline CDR1 and CDR2: MGHRA and YSYEKL. Deletions cut 0 bases from V and 2 bases from J, with 10 bases between. This CDR3 region has 15 residues. CDR3 sequence reads: CASSQDNRANTEAFF. The CDR3 DNA follows: TGCGCCAGCAGCCAAGATAACAGGGCTAACACTGAAGCTTTCTTT.

The V call is TRBV19, the J call TRBJ1-1; no clear D. The CDR3 has 15 residues. V gave up 6 bases and J gave up 0 bases, with 14 bases separating them. The germline V gene encodes CDR1 LNHDA and CDR2 SQIVND (reference sequence). CDR3 region: CASRIRTVMNTEAFF. The CDR3 nucleotides are TGTGCCAGTAGAATCCGTACTGTGATGAACACTGAAGCTTTCTTT.

The chain joins TRBV21-1 to TRBJ1-2; the DNA was not used to check the table's D call, TRBD1. TRBV21-1 is a listed pseudogene. This CDR3 has 14 amino acids. The CDR3 protein is CASSKGQGAYGYTF. CDR3 sequence (DNA): TGTGCCAGCAGCAAAGGACAGGGGGCGTATGGCTACACCTTC.

V usage is TRBV6-5 and J usage is TRBJ2-7, with D tentatively TRBD1 (5 bases). There are 13 residues in the CDR3. The V end was cut by 9 bases, the J end by 5 bases, with 17 bases between. Per the germline V gene, CDR1 is MNHEY and CDR2 is SVGAGI. The DNA of the CDR3 is TGTGCCAGTAAATACCCAGGGAATAACGAGCAGTACTTC. Protein product: CASKYPGNNEQYF.

This chain joins TRBV15 and TRBJ2-3; TRBD1 matches 10 bases. The CDR3 has 15 residues. Germline assignment: CDR1 LNHNV and CDR2 YYDKDF (reference sequence). V was pared by 4 bases and J by 2 bases, with 3 bases of the junction left unmatched. The CDR3 loop reads CATSTGQGNTDTQYF. The CDR3 DNA sequence: TGTGCCACCAGCACGGGACAGGGGAACACAGATACGCAGTATTTT.

A few counts support this clone. The chain couples TRBV6-5 to TRBJ2-1; D perhaps matches TRBD1 (5 bases). The CDR3 has 15 residues. The germline V and J ends were trimmed by 5 bases and 1 base, with 12 bases remaining between them. CDR1 is MNHEY, CDR2 SVGAGI, per germline. The CDR3 DNA reads as TGTGCCAGCAGTCCGGGCCACAGGTCCTACAATGAGCAGTTCTTC. Amino acid sequence: CASSPGHRSYNEQFF.

The CDR3 region has the DNA TGTGCCAGCAGCCAAGCTGGGGAGGCTTTCTTT. Its protein product is CASSQAGEAFF. This rearrangement joins TRBV14 to TRBJ1-1; D is unclear. V lost 1 base to trimming and J lost 11 bases, with 8 bases between them. The V gene's germline CDR1 is SGHDN and CDR2 FVKESK. The CDR3 contains 11 residues.

This rearrangement joins TRBV4-1 to TRBJ1-2, with a possible D match to TRBD1 (5 bases). Germline CDR1 is MGHRA and CDR2 is YSYEKL. CDR3 size: 17 residues. Trimming took off 6 bases at V and 5 bases at J, with 25 bases between the two ends. As DNA, the CDR3 is TGCGCCAGCAGAAGGTCCTCGATTCAGGGCCTCGGTTATGGCTACACCTTC. Translating it yields CASRRSSIQGLGYGYTF.

This sequence joins TRBV10-3 and TRBJ1-2; TRBD1 agrees at 7 bases. The CDR3 has 16 residues. Trimming cost V 1 base and J 4 bases; bases outside gene matches: 9. Germline loops: CDR1 ENHRY, CDR2 SYGVKD. In DNA, the CDR3 is TGTGCCATCAGTGAGTTTGTGACAGGGTCGAGCTATGGCTACACCTTC. This encodes CAISEFVTGSSYGYTF.

The V and J genes are TRBV13 and TRBJ1-3; 10 nucleotides align to TRBD1. This CDR3 has 16 amino acids. Germline values: CDR1 PRHDT, CDR2 FYEKMQ (reference sequence). Trimming cost V 4 bases and J 2 bases; bases outside gene matches: 5. In DNA, the CDR3 is TGTGCCAGCAGCTACGAAGGGACAGGGGCTGGAAACACCATATATTTT. It specifies CASSYEGTGAGNTIYF. Supplemented by reference TRBV13 and TRBJ1-3, the full variable domain reads AAGVIQSPRHLIKEKRETATLKCYPIPRHDTVYWYQQGPGQDPQFLISFYEKMQSDKGSIPDRFSAQQFSDYHSELNMSSLELGDSALYFCASSYEGTGAGNTIYFGEGSWLTVV.

This clone was found a few times. This rearrangement joins TRBV23-1 to TRBJ1-1; TRBD1 agrees at 7 bases. TRBV23-1 is recorded as an ORF, its role being uncertain. V lost 8 bases, J lost 0 bases, and 12 bases stayed unmatched. The length of the CDR3 is 16 residues. The CDR3 DNA reads TGCGCCAGCCGAACGACAGGGTGTAAGGTGAACACTGAAGCTTTCTTT. Amino acids: CASRTTGCKVNTEAFF.

This rearrangement joins TRBV6-1 to TRBJ1-2; TRBD1 matches at 10 bases. Per germline, CDR1 MNHNS and CDR2 SASEGT. The CDR3 has 14 amino acids. The trim removed 5 bases at V and 6 bases at J, leaving 6 bases unmatched. Here the CDR3 reads CASSKGTGDHGYTF. CDR3 in DNA: TGTGCCAGCAGTAAAGGGACAGGGGACCATGGCTACACCTTC.

The chain is built from TRBV11-2 and TRBJ1-2; possibly TRBD1 for D (6 bases). The germline gives CDR1 SGHAT, CDR2 FQNNGV. The V gene lost 5 bases and the J gene lost 4 bases, with 23 bases spanning the gap. The CDR3 runs 17 residues. For the CDR3, the DNA is TGTGCCAGCAGCCTTCCCCCCCACAGGGAGGGGACCTATGGCTACACCTTC. It yields the protein CASSLPPHREGTYGYTF.